The subject of this entry is one T cell receptor beta chain. The antigen remains unidentified. The time point here: newly diagnosed GD, antithyroid drugs for less than 3 months. Construction of the TCR library relied on RNA isolated from PBMCs. These data originate in a study of regulatory T cells in long-lasting Graves disease. Investigators prepared the TCR beta libraries by applying iRepertoire HTBI primers and Arm-PCR of CDR3 regions. One entry per CDR3 protein, called by TCRdb with MiXCR from the multiplex PCR reads. The sample has about 620,000 distinct CDR3 sequences, 15% to 20% seen once. V was cut by 4 bases and J by 5 bases, with 19 bases left in between. Germline lookup yields CDR1 SGHRS and CDR2 YFSETQ. The CDR3 extends over 15 amino acids. The study, taken as a whole, reports: Comparison showed that persistent patients shared more public clonotypes (roughly 2,500) than new patients (966).

These data also formed part of another study, on T cells in Graves' hyperthyroidism and ophthalmopathy.

The chain is built from TRBV5-1 and TRBJ2-7; possible D gene TRBD2, 6 bases. This sample comprised peripheral blood mononuclear cells (PBMCs), obtained at new diagnosis, from a patient treated with antithyroid drugs. This receptor was identified in a woman in her thirties with Graves disease. CDR3 protein: CASSPGTAGRDEQYF. CDR3 bases: TGCGCCAGCAGCCCCGGGACTGCGGGTCGGGACGAGCAGTACTTC.